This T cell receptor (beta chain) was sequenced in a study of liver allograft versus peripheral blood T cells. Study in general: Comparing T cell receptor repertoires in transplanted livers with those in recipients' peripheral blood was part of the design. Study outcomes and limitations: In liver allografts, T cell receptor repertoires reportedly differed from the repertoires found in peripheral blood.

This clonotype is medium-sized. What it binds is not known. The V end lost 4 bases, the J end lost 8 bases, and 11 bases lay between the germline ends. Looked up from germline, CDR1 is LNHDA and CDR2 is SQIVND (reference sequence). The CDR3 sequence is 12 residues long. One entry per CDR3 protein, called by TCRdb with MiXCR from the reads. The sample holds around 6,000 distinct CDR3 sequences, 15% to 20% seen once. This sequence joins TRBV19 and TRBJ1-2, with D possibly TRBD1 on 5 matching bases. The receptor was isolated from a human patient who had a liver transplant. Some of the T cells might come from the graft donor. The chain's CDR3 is CASSTGRVGYTF. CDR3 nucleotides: TGTGCCAGTAGTACGGGGCGCGTCGGCTACACCTTC.